This TCR beta chain was retrieved from a study of blood T cell repertoires in COVID-19. The data were produced by immunoSEQ multiplex PCR, yet TCRdb's version contains in-frame clones alone and is incomplete. The sample holds about 310,000 clones, 80% to 90% seen once. Trimming removed 5 bases at V and 1 base at J, with 6 bases between. The CDR3 is 14 residues long. Germline CDR1 reads MDHEN; CDR2 reads SYDVKM. The sample comprised peripheral blood. The TCR sequence derives from a man between 50 and 59 years old with active or convalescent COVID-19. The gene calls are TRBV28 and TRBJ2-6; D gene uncertain. CDR3 sequence (DNA): TGTGCCAGCAGTCCCCAATCTGGGGCCAACGTCCTGACTTTC. Translated: CASSPQSGANVLTF.